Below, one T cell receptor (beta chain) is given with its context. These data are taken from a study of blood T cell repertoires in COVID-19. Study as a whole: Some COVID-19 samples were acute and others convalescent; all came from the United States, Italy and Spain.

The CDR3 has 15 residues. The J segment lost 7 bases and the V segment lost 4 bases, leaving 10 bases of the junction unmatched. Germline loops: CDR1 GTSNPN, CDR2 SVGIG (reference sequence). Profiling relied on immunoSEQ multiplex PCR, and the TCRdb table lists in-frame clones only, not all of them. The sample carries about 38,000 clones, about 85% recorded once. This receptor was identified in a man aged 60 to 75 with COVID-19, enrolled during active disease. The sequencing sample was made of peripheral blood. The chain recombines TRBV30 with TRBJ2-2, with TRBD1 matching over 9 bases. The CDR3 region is CAWTAGTGLGGELFF. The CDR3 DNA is TGTGCCTGGACTGCCGGGACAGGGTTAGGCGGGGAGCTGTTTTTT. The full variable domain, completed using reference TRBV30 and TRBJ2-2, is SQTIHQWPATLVQPVGSPLSLECTVEGTSNPNLYWYRQAAGRGLQLLFYSVGIGQISSEVPQNLSASRPQDRQFILSSKKLLLSDSGFYLCAWTAGTGLGGELFFGEGSRLTVL.